The 18 T cell receptor beta chains listed next were all sequenced from one sample in a study of T-cell reconstitution after alpha-beta-depleted transplantation in children. The TCRbeta library was prepared with unique molecular identifiers. TCRdb fed the PCR reads into MiXCR, producing one record per CDR3 protein. Of about 400,000 distinct CDR3 sequences listed, over 20% were seen once; the top ten hold 3.5% to 4%. Here the sequenced sample was PBMCs from the stem cell graft donor, taken from the stem cell graft. Receptors were obtained from a human donor who donated a stem cell graft to a child with acute myeloid leukemia.

This clonotype showed up just a few times. The rearrangement uses TRBV9 and TRBJ2-4; tentatively, D is TRBD2 (6 bases). The CDR3 has 16 residues. CDR1 is SGDLS, CDR2 YYNGEE, per germline. Between the trimmed V and J ends, which lost 4 bases and 0 bases, there was a span of 14 bases. CDR3 bases: TGTGCCAGCAGCCCACTAGCAGGGTTAGCCAAAAACATTCAGTACTTC. This sequence encodes CASSPLAGLAKNIQYF.

The genes are TRBV5-1 and TRBJ2-3, with 11 bases matching TRBD2. Germline loops: CDR1 SGHRS, CDR2 YFSETQ. This CDR3 contains 15 residues. Germline trimming cut 4 bases from V and 3 bases from J; bases unmatched to any gene: 4. CDR3 protein: CASSDLAGGTDTQYF. CDR3 DNA sequence: TGCGCCAGCAGCGATCTAGCGGGAGGTACAGATACGCAGTATTTT.

There are many counts of this clonotype. V usage is TRBV20-1 and J usage is TRBJ2-2; D ambiguous. The CDR3 spans 15 residues. The V end lost 5 bases, the J end lost 4 bases, and 17 bases lay between the germline ends. Germline values: CDR1 DFQATT, CDR2 SNEGSKA (reference sequence). CDR3 loop: CSAPEVSPPTGELFF. CDR3 DNA: TGCAGTGCTCCCGAGGTATCTCCTCCCACCGGGGAGCTGTTTTTT.

This chain uses TRBV28 with TRBJ2-1; D gene ambiguous. Germline-derived CDR1 and CDR2 are MDHEN and SYDVKM. This CDR3 is built from 13 residues. V was cut by 1 base and J by 6 bases, with 7 bases left in between. The CDR3: CASSLSPPNEQFF. CDR3 in DNA: TGTGCCAGCAGTTTATCCCCCCCCAATGAGCAGTTCTTC.

This clonotype was observed many times. The rearrangement uses TRBV28 and TRBJ2-7, with 7 bases identical to TRBD2. There are 14 residues in the CDR3. Germline values: CDR1 MDHEN, CDR2 SYDVKM. J lost 0 bases, V lost 6 bases, and 5 bases had no gene match. CDR3 residues: CASSQGGTSYEQYF. CDR3 DNA: TGTGCCAGCAGCCAGGGAGGGACCTCCTACGAGCAGTACTTC.

Only a few counts were recorded for this clonotype. CDR3 protein: CSARREETQYF. CDR3 nucleotides: TGCAGTGCTAGACGGGAGGAGACCCAGTACTTC. The V gene is TRBV20-1, the J gene TRBJ2-5; the D gene is possibly TRBD2 (6 bases). CDR1 and CDR2 from the germline V gene are DFQATT and SNEGSKA (reference sequence). The CDR3 runs to 11 residues. V dropped 2 bases and J dropped 5 bases, with 6 bases sitting between them.

The CDR3 protein is CASCRDGSYNEQFF. The CDR3 nucleotides are TGTGCCAGCTGCCGGGATGGGTCCTACAATGAGCAGTTCTTC. This chain uses TRBV12-3 or TRBV12-4 with TRBJ2-1, with D perhaps matching TRBD2 (5 bases). Trimming removed 8 bases at V and 1 base at J, with 12 bases between. CDR3 size: 14 residues.

This clonotype came up many times. The chain recombines TRBV6-4 with TRBJ2-2, with D maybe TRBD2 (6 bases). The CDR3 is made up of 15 amino acids. The germline V gene encodes CDR1 MRHNA and CDR2 SNTAGT. Trimming removed 3 bases at V and 4 bases at J, with 12 bases between. CDR3 in DNA: TGTGCCAGCAGTGAAAGACTAGAGAGCACCGGGGAGCTGTTTTTT. Its translation: CASSERLESTGELFF.

This clonotype was seen more than once but under ten times. The chain joins TRBV6-1 to TRBJ1-5; D not certain. CDR3 size: 14 residues. Deletions cut 2 bases from V and 1 base from J, with 6 bases between. Per the germline V gene, CDR1 is MNHNS and CDR2 is SASEGT. The DNA for the CDR3 is TGTGCCAGCAGTGAACAGCCGAGCAATCAGCCCCAGCATTTT. Encoded protein: CASSEQPSNQPQHF.

V and J are TRBV9 and TRBJ1-1, with 7 bases that match TRBD1. V gave up 1 base and J gave up 0 bases; unmatched junction bases: 12. Per germline, CDR1 SGDLS and CDR2 YYNGEE. The CDR3 has 18 residues. The CDR3 nucleotides read TGTGCCAGCAGCGTATACCCAATCCAGGGGGGTTTGAACACTGAAGCTTTCTTT. It yields the protein CASSVYPIQGGLNTEAFF. The full variable domain, with the rest looked up from reference TRBV9 and TRBJ1-1, is DSGVTQTPKHLITATGQRVTLRCSPRSGDLSVYWYQQSLDQGLQFLIQYYNGEERAKGNILERFSAQQFPDLHSELNLSSLELGDSALYFCASSVYPIQGGLNTEAFFGQGTRLTVV.

This clonotype has more than one count but fewer than ten. This rearrangement joins TRBV5-1 to TRBJ2-1; D unresolved. Germline CDR1 is SGHRS and CDR2 is YFSETQ. The CDR3 length is 12 residues. V was clipped by 3 bases and J by 9 bases, with 10 bases between them. This chain's CDR3 is CASSYVVSEQFF. CDR3 in DNA: TGCGCCAGCAGCTACGTTGTGAGTGAGCAGTTCTTC.

The CDR3 loop is CASTKGREGPEFF. The CDR3 DNA sequence: TGTGCCAGCACTAAAGGGCGGGAGGGCCCGGAGTTCTTC. The chain combines TRBV6-6 with TRBJ2-1, with 9 bases that match TRBD2. The V gene's germline CDR1 is MNHNY and CDR2 SVGAGI (reference sequence). The trim removed 7 bases at V and 14 bases at J, leaving 12 bases unmatched. This CDR3 is 13 amino acids long.

The chain has TRBV7-8 and TRBJ2-7; 9 bases match TRBD1. In germline, CDR1 is SGHVS, CDR2 FQNEAQ. The CDR3 runs 15 residues. V lost 5 bases and J lost 5; bases outside the gene matches: 10. The CDR3 here is CASSAGWTGDNEQYF. DNA of the CDR3: TGTGCCAGCAGCGCGGGATGGACAGGGGACAACGAGCAGTACTTC.

The table lists this clonotype with a few counts. The chain couples TRBV10-2 to TRBJ1-1; no clear D gene. Germline V CDR1 and CDR2: WSHSY, SAAADI. The length of the CDR3 is 14 residues. The germline V and J ends were trimmed by 3 bases and 0 bases, with 8 bases remaining between them. In DNA form, the CDR3 reads TGCGCCAGCAGTGAACCCAGCATGAACACTGAAGCTTTCTTT. Translation gives CASSEPSMNTEAFF.

V is TRBV7-2 and J is TRBJ2-4; possible D gene TRBD2, 5 bases. Germline V gene lookup returns CDR1 SGHTA and CDR2 FQGNSA. The CDR3 is made up of 15 amino acids. V shed 5 bases and J shed 9 bases, with 20 bases lying between them. CDR3 DNA: TGTGCCAGCAGCCTCTACGGCGGAGGTCGTGTCATTCAGTACTTC. It is translated as CASSLYGGGRVIQYF.

This chain connects TRBV29-1 to TRBJ2-1, with 9 bases matching TRBD2. V was clipped by 6 bases and J by 2 bases; unmatched bases: 2. CDR1 SQVTM and CDR2 ANQGSEA come from the germline V gene. The CDR3 runs to 13 residues. The CDR3 DNA reads as TGCAGCGTGAGCGGGGGGACCTACAATGAGCAGTTCTTC. This sequence encodes CSVSGGTYNEQFF.

This clonotype was picked up many times. The chain couples TRBV9 to TRBJ1-1; D possibly corresponds to TRBD1 (5 bases). Germline lookup yields CDR1 SGDLS and CDR2 YYNGEE. Trimming stripped 0 bases from V and 6 bases from J, with 6 bases between. The CDR3 spans 12 residues. Here the CDR3 reads CASSVGGSEAFF. For the CDR3, the DNA is TGTGCCAGCAGCGTAGGGGGGTCTGAAGCTTTCTTT.

A few counts support this clonotype. The chain is built from TRBV5-1 and TRBJ2-1; 7 bases map to TRBD1. Germline V gene data show CDR1 as SGHRS and CDR2 as YFSETQ. With V trimmed by 4 bases and J by 4 bases, 5 bases remained unmatched. This CDR3 has 14 amino acids. The CDR3 coding sequence is TGCGCCAGCAGCCAAGGGGGCAGGTACAATGAGCAGTTCTTC. Translation: CASSQGGRYNEQFF.